The 14 T cell receptor beta chains below come from one sample, sequenced in a study of regulatory T cells in long-lasting Graves disease. Combining iRepertoire HTBI primers with Arm-PCR of CDR3 regions, the authors built TCR beta libraries. TCRdb independently ran MiXCR on the multiplex PCR reads; one entry per CDR3 protein. The repertoire holds 350,000 to 500,000 distinct CDR3 sequences, with 13% to 15% as singletons. Specified time point: newly diagnosed GD, antithyroid drugs for less than 3 months. RNA from PBMCs was the source of the TCR library. In addition, the sample was reused for a study of T cells in Graves' hyperthyroidism and ophthalmopathy.

Source: peripheral blood mononuclear cells (PBMCs), taken at new diagnosis, from a patient treated with antithyroid drugs. Every receptor here comes from a woman aged 45 to 65 with Graves disease.

This clonotype came up many times. V and J are TRBV30 and TRBJ2-5; a possible D gene is TRBD2 (5 bases). This CDR3 comprises 14 residues. From germline, CDR1 is GTSNPN and CDR2 SVGIG (reference sequence). V dropped 3 bases and J dropped 2 bases, with 13 bases sitting between them. CDR3 loop: CAWRLVGQQETQYF. In DNA form, the CDR3 reads TGTGCCTGGAGACTAGTGGGCCAGCAAGAGACCCAGTACTTC.

This clonotype was seen only a few times. The genes are TRBV11-2 and TRBJ1-6; no clear D. Trimming took off 1 base at V and 9 bases at J, with 16 bases between the two ends. The CDR3 contains 16 residues. Germline V lookup: CDR1 SGHAT, CDR2 FQNNGV. CDR3 residues: CASSLVVHPTGSPLHF. CDR3 DNA sequence: TGTGCCAGCAGCTTAGTAGTTCACCCCACGGGTTCACCCCTCCACTTT.

The chain combines TRBV6-9 with TRBJ1-2; D remains ambiguous. V was shortened by 3 bases and J by 2 bases, with 13 bases between the two germline ends. This CDR3 has 15 residues. Germline assignment: CDR1 MNHGY and CDR2 SVAAGI. As DNA, the CDR3 is TGTGCCAGCAGTTACTCCGTTTGGCCGAACTATGGCTACACCTTC. Translation: CASSYSVWPNYGYTF.

This clonotype has only a few counts. This chain connects TRBV9 to TRBJ2-2; D call uncertain. This CDR3 has 16 residues. V lost 4 bases to trimming and J lost 4 bases, with 17 bases between them. Germline V gene data show CDR1 as SGDLS and CDR2 as YYNGEE. CDR3 sequence: CASSPPVGTLTGELFF. DNA of the CDR3: TGTGCCAGCAGCCCGCCAGTGGGTACCCTCACCGGGGAGCTGTTTTTT.

The chain couples TRBV10-3 to TRBJ2-1, with TRBD2 matching over 10 bases. Germline V CDR1 and CDR2: ENHRY, SYGVKD. The CDR3 runs 13 residues. The trim removed 11 bases at V and 7 bases at J, leaving 8 bases unmatched. The CDR3 DNA sequence: TGTGCCTCTACTAGCGGGATTGTAAATGAGCAGTTCTTC. Translated, it gives CASTSGIVNEQFF.

The chain couples TRBV7-2 to TRBJ1-3, with a weak D call TRBD1 (5 bases). V lost 5 bases to trimming and J lost 7 bases, with 18 bases between them. The CDR3 is 15 residues long. The germline CDR1 and CDR2 sequences are SGHTA and FQGNSA. The chain's CDR3 is CASSQGGGLMNTIYF. CDR3 nucleotides: TGTGCCAGCAGCCAGGGCGGGGGATTGATGAACACCATATATTTT.

In this sample, this clonotype turned up a few times. One end of the junction fails to match germline, which may point to a read error. The chain uses TRBV5-1 and TRBJ2-7; the D call may be TRBD1 or TRBD2 (5 bases each). The CDR3 spans 13 residues. Germline V gene lookup returns CDR1 SGHRS and CDR2 YFSETQ. CDR3 sequence reads: CASSVGTQDEQYF. In DNA form, the CDR3 reads TGTGCCAGCAGCGTCGGGACCCAAGACGAGCAGTACTTC.

Many counts were recorded for this clonotype. This sequence joins TRBV11-2 and TRBJ2-7; TRBD1 agrees at 7 bases. The CDR3 extends over 13 amino acids. The V gene end was trimmed by 2 bases and the J gene end by 5 bases; junction bases not matched to a gene: 3. Per germline, CDR1 SGHAT and CDR2 FQNNGV. CDR3 DNA: TGTGCCAGCAGCTTAAGACAGGGCCACGAGCAGTACTTC. This gives the protein CASSLRQGHEQYF.

Ten or more counts support this clonotype. V gene TRBV29-1 combines with J gene TRBJ2-3; no firm D call. The germline CDR1 and CDR2 sequences are SQVTM and ANQGSEA. Trimming cost V 6 bases and J 1 base, with 8 bases left between them. The CDR3 is 12 residues long. The CDR3 region has the DNA TGCAGCGTGCAGGAACGCACAGATACGCAGTATTTT. Its protein is CSVQERTDTQYF.

This clonotype was seen once. The chain employs TRBV28 and TRBJ2-7; no clear D gene. Germline V gives CDR1 MDHEN, CDR2 SYDVKM. The CDR3 is 11 residues long. The V end was cut by 6 bases, the J end by 6 bases, with 9 bases between. This CDR3 reads CASSAQGEQYF. The CDR3 DNA follows: TGTGCCAGCAGCGCTCAAGGCGAGCAGTACTTC.

V and J are TRBV6-9 and TRBJ2-5, with 10 positions matching TRBD1. The CDR3 covers 16 residues. J gave up 7 bases and V 3 bases, and 11 bases lay outside the gene matches. Germline CDR1 reads MNHGY; CDR2 reads SVAAGI. The CDR3 spells CASSYSDRGLGGTQYF. The CDR3 DNA reads TGTGCCAGCAGTTACTCAGACAGGGGGCTCGGGGGGACCCAGTACTTC.

With respect to this clonotype: One base away lies a much larger clone, so this may be a sequencing read error. The chain recombines TRBV28 with TRBJ1-5; 7 nucleotides line up with TRBD1. Germline V gives CDR1 MDHEN, CDR2 SYDVKM. This CDR3 region has 16 residues. This CDR3 reads CAGSSTGISSNQPQHF. In nucleotides, the CDR3 is TGTGCCGGCAGTTCGACAGGGATTTCGAGCAATCAGCCCCAGCATTTT.

This clonotype was seen more than once but under ten times. This chain uses TRBV9 with TRBJ1-5; D unclear. CDR1 SGDLS and CDR2 YYNGEE come from the germline V gene. Trimming stripped 3 bases from V and 0 bases from J, with 7 bases between. This CDR3 contains 14 residues. The CDR3: CASSEGYSNQPQHF. CDR3 DNA: TGTGCCAGCAGCGAAGGCTATAGCAATCAGCCCCAGCATTTT.

This clonotype showed up many times. The chain is built from TRBV12-3 or TRBV12-4 and TRBJ2-5, with TRBD1 matching 7 bases. V shed 7 bases, J shed 5 bases, and the junction held 7 bases outside the gene matches. The length of the CDR3 is 13 residues. The CDR3 DNA reads TGTGCCAGCACCCTGGGACAGAGGGAGACCCAGTACTTC. Encoded protein: CASTLGQRETQYF.